This passage covers 25 T cell receptor beta chains from one sample sequenced in a study of identical twins. One entry per CDR3 protein, called by TCRdb with MiXCR from the 5' RACE reads. The table has some 250,000 distinct CDR3 sequences, 12% seen once. This same sample was also part of a study on yellow fever vaccine responses in identical twins.

The sequenced sample consisted of memory (CD45RO+) T cells sorted from blood. These receptors were obtained from a woman aged 18-29 years in good health.

In this sample, this clonotype turned up a few times. This chain connects TRBV7-2 to TRBJ2-4; the match to TRBD2 covers 7 bases. The ends lost 1 base at V and 0 bases at J; junction bases unmatched: 6. Germline assignment: CDR1 SGHTA and CDR2 FQGNSA. The CDR3 loop spans 17 amino acids. CDR3 nucleotide sequence: TGTGCCAGCAGCTTAGTTCCACGGGGGGTAGCCAAAAACATTCAGTACTTC. Encoded protein: CASSLVPRGVAKNIQYF. Full variable domain (missing parts from reference TRBV7-2 and TRBJ2-4): GAGVSQSPSNKVTEKGKDVELRCDPISGHTALYWYRQSLGQGLEFLIYFQGNSAPDKSGLPSDRFSAERTGGSVSTLTIQRTQQEDSAVYLCASSLVPRGVAKNIQYFGAGTRLSVL.

The chain is built from TRBV28 and TRBJ1-6; 8 nucleotides line up with TRBD1. Trimming cost V 5 bases and J 7 bases; bases outside gene matches: 7. CDR1 MDHEN and CDR2 SYDVKM come from the germline V gene. CDR3 length: 15 residues. The CDR3 DNA sequence: TGTGCCAGCAGTCAGACCGGGACAGGAAATTCACCCCTCCACTTT. This gives the protein CASSQTGTGNSPLHF.

V and J are TRBV24-1 and TRBJ2-3; D remains ambiguous. The CDR3 length is 12 residues. V was clipped by 8 bases and J by 0 bases, with 5 bases between them. Germline V CDR1 and CDR2: KGHDR, SFDVKD. CDR3 in DNA: TGTGCCACCATGGCTAGCACAGATACGCAGTATTTT. Translation gives CATMASTDTQYF.

At least ten counts were recorded for this clonotype. The chain employs TRBV5-1 and TRBJ2-2; maybe TRBD1 (5 bases). Germline assignment: CDR1 SGHRS and CDR2 YFSETQ. The length of the CDR3 is 15 residues. Trimming shortened V by 0 bases and J by 3 bases, and 9 bases separated the two germline ends. The CDR3 protein is CASSLEGSYTGELFF. In nucleotides, the CDR3 is TGCGCCAGCAGCTTGGAGGGGTCCTACACCGGGGAGCTGTTTTTT.

This chain's CDR3 is CATRGSGSGNTIYF. The CDR3 nucleotides read TGTGCCACCAGGGGAAGTGGCTCTGGAAACACCATATATTTT. The chain links TRBV27 to TRBJ1-3; the D gene is possibly TRBD1 (6 bases). V lost 10 bases to trimming and J lost 0 bases, with 13 bases between them. The CDR3 is 14 residues long. Germline V lookup: CDR1 MNHEY, CDR2 SMNVEV (reference sequence).

The chain carries TRBV5-5 and TRBJ2-1, with TRBD2 matching 9 bases. The length of the CDR3 is 16 residues. Germline CDR1 is SGHKS and CDR2 is YYEKEE (reference sequence). Trimming took 4 bases from V and 8 from J; bases not matched to a gene: 13. The CDR3 bases are TGTGCCAGCAGCCCAATTGCGGGGGGGGCTATTTATGAGCAGTTCTTC. This translates into CASSPIAGGAIYEQFF.

CDR3 coding DNA: TGTGCCAGCACCCTCGGGGCCTACGAGCAGTACTTC. The encoded protein is CASTLGAYEQYF. The chain couples TRBV7-9 to TRBJ2-7, with a possible D match to TRBD2 (5 bases). With 7 bases removed from V and 2 bases from J, the gap between germline ends came to 9 bases. Germline assignment: CDR1 SEHNR and CDR2 FQNEAQ (reference sequence). This CDR3 contains 12 residues.

The CDR3 nucleotides are TGTGCCAGCAGTTTGCGGGACAGGGGGTCTTCACCCCTCCACTTT. It is translated as CASSLRDRGSSPLHF. This chain joins TRBV27 and TRBJ1-6; 11 bases align to TRBD1. Germline V gives CDR1 MNHEY, CDR2 SMNVEV (reference sequence). Germline trimming cut 3 bases from V and 9 bases from J; bases unmatched to any gene: 4. The CDR3 covers 15 residues.

The rearrangement joins TRBV3-1 to TRBJ1-6; D remains unclear. The germline CDR1 and CDR2 sequences are LGHDT and YNNKEL (reference sequence). This CDR3 is built from 13 residues. V lost 4 bases and J 9 bases, leaving 10 bases between the germline ends. The DNA for the CDR3 is TGTGCCAGCAGCCCCCCCATCGGTTCACCCCTCCACTTT. It is translated as CASSPPIGSPLHF.

There are many counts of this clonotype. The chain recombines TRBV6-4 with TRBJ2-1, with D perhaps matching TRBD2 (5 bases). Deletions cut 6 bases from V and 5 bases from J, with 14 bases between. The CDR3 is 14 amino acids. The germline CDR1 and CDR2 sequences are MRHNA and SNTAGT. DNA for the CDR3: TGTGCCAGCAGCGCAGGACTTATTCACAATGAGCAGTTCTTC. Protein sequence: CASSAGLIHNEQFF.

In its sample, this clonotype was seen many times. Its ends do not fully match the called genes, so a read error is possible. V gene TRBV4-2 combines with J gene TRBJ2-5, with a weak D call TRBD2 (6 bases). In germline, CDR1 is LGHNA, CDR2 YNFKEQ. This CDR3 comprises 14 residues. Here the CDR3 reads CASSQEGAGETQYF. The CDR3 coding sequence is TGCGCCAGCAGCCAAGAAGGAGCGGGAGAGACCCAGTACTTC.

This clonotype was counted a few times. The rearrangement links TRBV9 to TRBJ2-3; TRBD1 matches at 8 bases. The CDR3 consists of 13 residues. The V and J ends lost 4 bases and 9 bases, in that order; junction bases with no gene match: 7. The germline V gene has CDR1 SGDLS and CDR2 YYNGEE. CDR3 amino acids: CASSLDRGKTQYF. The CDR3, as DNA: TGTGCCAGCAGCCTCGACAGGGGCAAAACGCAGTATTTT.

The V and J genes are TRBV18 and TRBJ2-6, with D possibly being TRBD2 (5 bases). Germline CDR1 KGHSH, CDR2 LQKENI. The V end lost 4 bases, the J end lost 2 bases, and 9 bases lay between the germline ends. The CDR3 length is 15 residues. CDR3 in DNA: TGTGCCAGCTCACTCCAGGAGGCTGGGGCCAACGTCCTGACTTTC. It is translated as CASSLQEAGANVLTF.

This clonotype was recorded many times. V and J are TRBV29-1 and TRBJ2-2, with D possibly matching TRBD2 (5 bases). The CDR3 totals 12 residues. Trimming shortened V by 4 bases and J by 5 bases, and 8 bases separated the two germline ends. Germline loops: CDR1 SQVTM, CDR2 ANQGSEA. This chain's CDR3 is CSVVSGTGELFF. The CDR3 region has the DNA TGCAGCGTTGTCAGCGGAACCGGGGAGCTGTTTTTT.

This clonotype came up many times. The chain has TRBV25-1 and TRBJ2-1; maybe TRBD2 (6 bases). Germline V CDR1 and CDR2: MGHDK, SYGVNS. The CDR3 runs 13 residues. Trimming left V 2 bases short and J 9 bases short, with 11 bases between. The CDR3 is CASSETGSSEQFF. As DNA, the CDR3 is TGTGCCAGCAGTGAAACCGGGAGTAGTGAGCAGTTCTTC.

This clonotype was detected a few times. The chain carries TRBV10-3 and TRBJ1-5; D not resolved. The germline V and J ends were trimmed by 4 bases and 4 bases, with 11 bases remaining between them. There are 14 residues in the CDR3. Germline assignment: CDR1 ENHRY and CDR2 SYGVKD. CDR3 sequence (DNA): TGTGCCATCAGTGGTAATGCCGATAATCAGCCCCAGCATTTT. Translated, it gives CAISGNADNQPQHF.

The table lists this clonotype with a few counts. The chain employs TRBV7-2 and TRBJ2-1, with TRBD2 as a possible D gene (7 bases). The CDR3 totals 15 residues. Germline lookup yields CDR1 SGHTA and CDR2 FQGNSA. V was cut by 3 bases and J by 5 bases, with 14 bases left in between. The CDR3 sequence is CASSFYRGANNEQFF. CDR3 nucleotide sequence: TGTGCCAGCAGCTTTTATCGGGGGGCTAACAATGAGCAGTTCTTC.

The rearrangement links TRBV30 to TRBJ2-2; D not resolved. Germline-derived CDR1 and CDR2 are GTSNPN and SVGIG (reference sequence). The CDR3 totals 13 residues. V lost 0 bases and J 2 bases, leaving 4 bases between the germline ends. The CDR3 bases are TGTGCCTGGAGTGTGGACAACACCGGGGAGCTGTTTTTT. Protein sequence: CAWSVDNTGELFF.

The V gene is TRBV7-9, the J gene TRBJ2-7; 10 positions match TRBD1. V was pared by 8 bases and J by 3 bases, with 7 bases of the junction left unmatched. This CDR3 has 14 residues. Germline V gene sequence: CDR1 SEHNR, CDR2 FQNEAQ (reference sequence). DNA for the CDR3: TGTGCCAGCGAATTGGGGACAGGGGTCTACGAGCAGTACTTC. Residues: CASELGTGVYEQYF.

This clonotype was observed a few times. The chain employs TRBV12-3 or TRBV12-4 and TRBJ2-7; 9 positions match TRBD2. The CDR3 extends over 15 amino acids. The junction had 10 bases not matched to a gene; V was cut back by 5 bases and J by 5 bases. The CDR3 region is CASSHDSGRGNEQYF. The CDR3 DNA follows: TGTGCCAGCAGTCATGATAGCGGGAGAGGGAACGAGCAGTACTTC.

A note on this clonotype: The junction shows a germline mismatch at one end, possibly a read error. This chain links TRBV29-1 with TRBJ2-5, with 7 bases fitting TRBD2. There are 12 residues in the CDR3. Germline V gene data show CDR1 as SQVTM and CDR2 as ANQGSEA. The CDR3, as DNA: TGCAGCGTTGCGGCTAGCGGAGAGACCCTGTACTTC. It codes for CSVAASGETLYF.

Comment on this clonotype: The germline gene is not matched at one end of the junction; a read error may be the cause. The rearrangement joins TRBV4-2 to TRBJ1-4; D call uncertain. The germline V gene encodes CDR1 LGHNA and CDR2 YNFKEQ. The CDR3 consists of 16 residues. This CDR3 is CASIQVASQPSYKLFF. The CDR3 coding sequence is TGTGCCAGCATCCAAGTTGCCAGCCAGCCGTCGTATAAACTGTTTTTT.

The table lists this clonotype with many counts. This sequence joins TRBV5-1 and TRBJ2-1; TRBD1 aligns across 7 bases. Per germline, CDR1 SGHRS and CDR2 YFSETQ. This CDR3 has 14 amino acids. V dropped 0 bases and J dropped 7; count of bases not matched to a gene: 4. The DNA for the CDR3 is TGCGCCAGCAGCTTGGAAGGGGGCCCGAATGAGCAGTTCTTC. Its protein product is CASSLEGGPNEQFF.

This clonotype was seen a handful of times. V usage is TRBV20-1 and J usage is TRBJ2-2; D uncertain. V shed 0 bases and J shed 3 bases, with 14 bases lying between them. Germline V gene sequence: CDR1 DFQATT, CDR2 SNEGSKA (reference sequence). This CDR3 spans 16 amino acids. Here the CDR3 DNA reads TGCAGTGCTAGAGATGTCGGGTCAGGTCACACCGGGGAGCTGTTTTTT. As protein: CSARDVGSGHTGELFF.

This rearrangement joins TRBV6-2 or TRBV6-3 to TRBJ2-7, with 9 bases aligning to TRBD2. Germline V CDR1 and CDR2: MNHEY, SVGEGT. Losses at the gene ends were 0 bases for V and 2 bases for J; bases not matched to a gene: 2. This CDR3 region has 15 residues. CDR3 region: CASSYSAGGAYEQYF. For the CDR3, the DNA is TGTGCCAGCAGTTACTCAGCGGGGGGTGCCTACGAGCAGTACTTC.